The T cell receptor beta chain under discussion was sequenced for a study of blood T cell repertoires in COVID-19. Assay used: immunoSEQ multiplex PCR; TCRdb lists only in-frame clones, some missing. The sample has about 170,000 clones; 80% to 95% are singletons. The CDR3 consists of 12 residues. V lost 3 bases and J lost 6, with 8 bases in between. Germline V gene lookup returns CDR1 MDHEN and CDR2 SYDVKM. The receptor comes from a man in his thirties or forties with COVID-19, enrolled during active disease. Sequencing was carried out using peripheral blood. The chain is built from TRBV28 and TRBJ1-2; a possible D gene is TRBD1 (6 bases). The CDR3 DNA reads TGTGCCAGCAGTTTGGGGGCCAATGGCTACACCTTC. It translates to CASSLGANGYTF.